The entry below describes one T cell receptor (beta chain). The sample comes from a study of blood T cell repertoires in COVID-19. Study as a whole: Acute-phase and convalescent COVID-19 samples originated in the United States, Italy and Spain. The cDNA or gDNA used as material had been derived from T cells, B-cell-depleted T cells, or PBMCs.

Per the study methods: Estimated nucleated cell counts came from reference gene primer amplification. TCRdb keeps only in-frame clones here, not all; method: immunoSEQ multiplex PCR. That table furnishes V, J and clone size, whereas the DNA furnished D and trimming. Among about 240,000 clones listed, around 90% were seen once. The V end was cut by 0 bases, the J end by 2 bases, with 7 bases between. Per the germline V gene, CDR1 is LNHDA and CDR2 is SQIVND (reference sequence). There are 14 residues in the CDR3. The specimen sequenced was peripheral blood. V is TRBV19 and J is TRBJ1-2; no definite D call. This receptor was identified in a man between 60 and 75 years old who had recovered from COVID-19. The DNA of the CDR3 is TGTGCCAGTAGTATAGACAGAGGAAACTATGGCTACACCTTC. It codes for CASSIDRGNYGYTF.